This T cell receptor beta chain was recorded in a study of cytomegalovirus exposure and HLA in healthy donors. 13 Jbeta primers and 60 Vbeta primers were used for the PCR. Sequenced by immunoSEQ multiplex PCR; TCRdb stores in-frame clones only, minus some. There are approximately 120,000 clones in the sample; about three quarters occur only once, and 0.9% to 1.2% lies in the top ten. Findings and caveats of the study: In most subjects, TCR beta sequences reportedly gave accurate predictions of HLA-A and HLA-B alleles. On later analysis, the bulk of CMV-associated TCR beta chains appeared to be HLA-restricted. In a later analysis, TCR beta V- and J-gene trimming was associated with a missense DCLRE1C variant.

As regards this clone: Antigen specificity is unknown.

CDR1 and CDR2 from the germline V gene are SGHTA and FQGNSA. V was shortened by 2 bases and J by 11 bases, with 16 bases between the two germline ends. CDR3 length: 14 amino acids. The specimen was PBMCs. This TCR was sampled from a woman aged 30 to 39 in good health and CMV-seronegative. This chain uses TRBV7-2 with TRBJ1-5; the D gene is possibly TRBD1 (6 bases). The CDR3 reads CASSLQGPKSAQHF. In nucleotides, the CDR3 is TGTGCCAGCAGCTTACAGGGGCCTAAATCAGCCCAGCATTTT.